A selection of T cell receptor beta chains follows, all from one sample in a study of blood T cells in healthy people across ages. TCRdb redid the calling of the 5' RACE reads with MiXCR, one entry per CDR3 protein. Of about 580,000 distinct CDR3 sequences in the sample, roughly 48% are singletons; the top ten hold approximately 23%. The sample consisted of blood. The receptors were sampled from a man older than 75 in good health. Both conserved end residues are part of each CDR3. Each record gives: clone size, D gene, V gene, J gene, CDR3 protein, CDR3 DNA. The D gene is left open where the match is weak. The size entry is marked missing in some rows and otherwise reads once, few, many or a size class.

abundance: .; d_gene: TRBD2; v_gene: TRBV20-1; j_gene: TRBJ2-1; CDR3aa: CSARIIAGANEQFF; CDR3nt: TGCAGTGCTAGAATTATAGCGGGAGCCAATGAGCAGTTCTTC
abundance: once; d_gene: .; v_gene: TRBV20-1; j_gene: TRBJ2-1; CDR3aa: CSPAHRRDNEQFF; CDR3nt: TGCAGTCCGGCCCACCGCCGTGACAATGAGCAGTTCTTC
abundance: .; d_gene: .; v_gene: TRBV2; j_gene: TRBJ2-7; CDR3aa: CASKVLYEQYF; CDR3nt: TGTGCCAGCAAGGTCCTCTACGAGCAGTACTTC
abundance: .; d_gene: .; v_gene: TRBV18; j_gene: TRBJ1-2; CDR3aa: CASQGGDDGCTF; CDR3nt: TGTGCCAGCCAAGGAGGGGACGATGGCTGCACCTTC
abundance: .; d_gene: .; v_gene: TRBV20-1; j_gene: TRBJ1-1; CDR3aa: CSATPTGRNTEAFF; CDR3nt: TGCAGTGCTACCCCGACAGGCAGGAACACTGAAGCTTTCTTT
abundance: .; d_gene: TRBD1; v_gene: TRBV20-1; j_gene: TRBJ2-6; CDR3aa: CSARDLLRDRYLGGANVLTF; CDR3nt: TGCAGTGCTAGAGATCTTCTCCGGGACAGATACCTGGGGGGGGCCAACGTCCTGACTTTC
abundance: .; d_gene: .; v_gene: TRBV11-2; j_gene: TRBJ2-1; CDR3aa: CASGPSTYNEQFF; CDR3nt: TGTGCCAGCGGGCCATCAACTTACAATGAGCAGTTCTTC
abundance: .; d_gene: .; v_gene: TRBV6-6; j_gene: TRBJ1-3; CDR3aa: CASSYRLVRDTIYF; CDR3nt: TGTGCCAGCAGTTATCGGTTGGTCAGGGACACCATATATTTT
abundance: many; d_gene: .; v_gene: TRBV7-9; j_gene: TRBJ2-1; CDR3aa: CASSLPPGTANPNEQFF; CDR3nt: TGTGCCAGCAGCTTGCCTCCCGGGACTGCAAACCCCAATGAGCAGTTCTTC
abundance: few; d_gene: .; v_gene: TRBV28; j_gene: TRBJ1-4; CDR3aa: CASSLGGRNEKLFF; CDR3nt: TGTGCCAGCAGTTTAGGCGGCCGTAATGAAAAACTGTTTTTT
abundance: many; d_gene: TRBD1; v_gene: TRBV6-6; j_gene: TRBJ1-5; CDR3aa: CASSTTGTGNQPQHF; CDR3nt: TGTGCCAGCAGTACAACCGGGACAGGCAATCAGCCCCAGCATTTT
abundance: .; d_gene: TRBD1; v_gene: TRBV27; j_gene: TRBJ1-4; CDR3aa: CASSQTGFNEKLFF; CDR3nt: TGTGCCAGCAGTCAGACAGGGTTTAATGAAAAACTGTTTTTT
abundance: few; d_gene: TRBD2; v_gene: TRBV7-2; j_gene: TRBJ2-1; CDR3aa: CASSSSGGAAHEQFF; CDR3nt: TGTGCCAGCAGCTCGAGCGGGGGGGCCGCCCATGAGCAGTTCTTC
abundance: few; d_gene: .; v_gene: TRBV12-3/TRBV12-4; j_gene: TRBJ2-5; CDR3aa: CASSLSASWDGETQYF; CDR3nt: TGTGCCAGCAGTTTATCGGCTAGCTGGGATGGAGAGACCCAGTACTTC
abundance: .; d_gene: .; v_gene: TRBV4-3; j_gene: TRBJ2-1; CDR3aa: CASSQDWSEQFF; CDR3nt: TGCGCCAGCAGCCAAGATTGGAGTGAGCAGTTCTTC
abundance: few; d_gene: .; v_gene: TRBV29-1; j_gene: TRBJ2-1; CDR3aa: CSVGYNEQFF; CDR3nt: TGCAGCGTTGGGTACAATGAGCAGTTCTTC
abundance: .; d_gene: TRBD1; v_gene: TRBV7-8; j_gene: TRBJ1-1; CDR3aa: CASSSDTDRANTEAFF; CDR3nt: TGTGCCAGCAGCTCTGATACGGACAGGGCGAACACTGAAGCTTTCTTT
abundance: few; d_gene: TRBD1; v_gene: TRBV10-3; j_gene: TRBJ2-7; CDR3aa: CPISEKGTGVYEQYF; CDR3nt: TGTCCCATCAGTGAGAAGGGGACAGGGGTCTACGAGCAGTACTTC
abundance: few; d_gene: TRBD2; v_gene: TRBV20-1; j_gene: TRBJ2-3; CDR3aa: CSCGGTDTQYF; CDR3nt: TGCAGCTGCGGGGGAACAGATACGCAGTATTTT
abundance: .; d_gene: TRBD2; v_gene: TRBV7-2; j_gene: TRBJ2-3; CDR3aa: CASSLISGEADTQYF; CDR3nt: TGTGCCAGCAGCTTAATTAGCGGGGAGGCAGATACGCAGTATTTT
abundance: .; d_gene: .; v_gene: TRBV6-5; j_gene: TRBJ2-1; CDR3aa: CASSVEGSWADNEQFF; CDR3nt: TGTGCCAGCAGCGTAGAAGGTTCTTGGGCGGACAATGAGCAGTTCTTC
abundance: few; d_gene: .; v_gene: TRBV4-3; j_gene: TRBJ1-2; CDR3aa: CASSQQPREAAGYGYTF; CDR3nt: TGCGCCAGCAGCCAACAACCCCGGGAGGCTGCTGGCTATGGCTACACCTTC
abundance: .; d_gene: .; v_gene: TRBV5-6; j_gene: TRBJ2-1; CDR3aa: CASSLRGGAWSSYNEQFF; CDR3nt: TGTGCCAGCAGCTTGAGGGGCGGGGCCTGGAGCTCCTACAATGAGCAGTTCTTC
abundance: .; d_gene: TRBD2; v_gene: TRBV20-1; j_gene: TRBJ2-7; CDR3aa: CSARDWSGGSYEQYF; CDR3nt: TGCAGTGCTAGAGATTGGAGCGGGGGTTCCTACGAGCAGTACTTC
abundance: .; d_gene: TRBD1; v_gene: TRBV28; j_gene: TRBJ2-3; CDR3aa: CASSPNRGRTDTQYF; CDR3nt: TGTGCCAGCAGTCCAAACAGGGGGCGGACAGATACGCAGTATTTT
abundance: .; d_gene: .; v_gene: TRBV29-1; j_gene: TRBJ2-3; CDR3aa: CSVDLQMNTDTQYF; CDR3nt: TGCAGCGTTGATTTGCAGATGAACACAGATACGCAGTATTTT
abundance: .; d_gene: TRBD1; v_gene: TRBV9; j_gene: TRBJ1-2; CDR3aa: CASSVAEGGGPVYGYTF; CDR3nt: TGTGCCAGCAGCGTAGCTGAAGGAGGGGGCCCAGTCTATGGCTACACCTTC